This TCR beta chain was sequenced in a study of radiation and T cells in renal cell carcinoma. About the study: Nephrectomy followed 15 Gy stereotactic body radiation by 4 weeks.

This clone was recorded only once. Its antigen is currently unknown. Profiling relied on immunoSEQ multiplex PCR, and the TCRdb table lists in-frame clones only, not all of them. The sample gives tens of thousands of clones, around three quarters of which show up once; about 6.8% is in the top ten. Study conclusions and caveats: Top tumor clonotypes rose in blood 2 weeks post-radiation, then contracted. No pretreatment tumor biopsies were available for baseline clonotypes.

The time point denotes: blood 2 weeks post-SBRT. As for treatment: 15 Gy SBRT to primary tumor, nephrectomy 4 weeks later. This renal cell carcinoma was of the clear cell type. The CDR3 runs to 14 residues. Germline lookup yields CDR1 SGHTA and CDR2 FQGTGA. V trimming: 2 bases; J trimming: 8 bases; junction bases outside the gene matches: 4. The receptor was derived from a man aged 55 to 70 with renal cell carcinoma. J is TRBJ2-1 and V is TRBV7-3; 9 nucleotides match TRBD2. This specimen was blood, taken from a patient whose treatment included radiotherapy and nephrectomy. This chain's CDR3 is CASSLLAGKDEQFF. The CDR3 region has the DNA TGTGCCAGCAGCTTACTAGCGGGGAAAGATGAGCAGTTCTTC.